This entry concerns a single TCR beta chain. The sample is drawn from a study of blood T cell repertoires in COVID-19. TCRdb's table, derived via immunoSEQ multiplex PCR, lists solely in-frame clones and lacks some. The sample lists 290,000 or so clones, 75% to 90% occurring once. Trimming left V 2 bases short and J 7 bases short, with 17 bases between. The CDR3 is 16 residues long. The germline V gene has CDR1 LNHDA and CDR2 SQIVND (reference sequence). The origin of this receptor is a man aged 18 to 30 with active or convalescent COVID-19. The sequencing sample was made of peripheral blood. The V gene is TRBV19, the J gene TRBJ2-2; possibly TRBD2 for D (6 bases). CDR3 sequence reads: CASSISGLLGNGELFF. The CDR3 nucleotides are TGTGCCAGTAGTATATCGGGACTCCTGGGGAACGGGGAGCTGTTTTTT.